The 15 T cell receptor beta chains presented below share a single source sample, sequenced in a study of kidney transplant recipient with SARS-CoV-2 infection. TCRdb analysed the reads with MiXCR anew, one entry per CDR3 protein. The table shows 200,000 to 300,000 distinct CDR3 sequences, with about 28% occurring only once. Sequences were derived from a blood sample, sampled at baseline and between days 110 and 120 from a kidney transplant recipient. The receptor set was obtained from a male patient in his 30s who had COVID-19 and was a kidney transplant recipient. A subset of T cells may come from the graft donor.

A note on this clonotype: This sequence may be a read error, since a much larger clone differs from it by one base. V usage is TRBV7-9 and J usage is TRBJ1-3; TRBD1 matches 7 bases. This CDR3 comprises 14 residues. The germline CDR1 and CDR2 sequences are SEHNR and FQNEAQ (reference sequence). CDR3 amino acids: CANSSGHPGGTIYF. The CDR3 DNA sequence: TGTGCCAACAGCTCGGGACACCCAGGGGGCACCATATATTTT.

This clonotype was counted ten times or more. The chain joins TRBV7-9 to TRBJ2-7; unclear D gene. The CDR3 contains 14 residues. V shed 4 bases and J shed 2 bases, with 12 bases lying between them. Germline V CDR1 and CDR2: SEHNR, FQNEAQ (reference sequence). The CDR3 reads CASSSGQSPYEQYF. The CDR3 nucleotides read TGTGCCAGCAGCTCTGGGCAGTCCCCCTACGAGCAGTACTTC. Based on the CDR3 plus reference TRBV7-9 and TRBJ2-7, the full variable domain is DTGVSQNPRHKITKRGQNVTFRCDPISEHNRLYWYRQTLGQGPEFLTYFQNEAQLEKSRLLSDRFSAERPKGSFSTLEIQRTEQGDSAMYLCASSSGQSPYEQYFGPGTRLTVT.

This clonotype was counted between two and nine times. A much larger clonotype is one base distant, so this may be a read error. The chain joins TRBV2 to TRBJ2-2; the match to TRBD2 covers 16 bases. Unmatched junction bases numbered 9, after V lost 10 bases and J lost 7 bases. The CDR3 consists of 16 residues. Germline-derived CDR1 and CDR2 are SNHLY and FYNNEI. The chain's CDR3 is CANRGTSGRAGGELFF. DNA of the CDR3: TGTGCCAACAGGGGGACTAGCGGGAGGGCCGGCGGGGAGCTGTTTTTT. Looking up the rest from reference TRBV2 and TRBJ2-2 gives the full variable domain: EPEVTQTPSHQVTQMGQEVILRCVPISNHLYFYWYRQILGQKVEFLVSFYNNEISEKSEIFDDQFSVERPDGSNFTLKIRSTKLEDSAMYFCANRGTSGRAGGELFFGEGSRLTVL.

Ten or more counts support this clonotype. The genes are TRBV11-2 and TRBJ1-2; D is undetermined. Trimming took off 5 bases at V and 4 bases at J, with 23 bases between the two ends. This CDR3 has 17 amino acids. Germline values: CDR1 SGHAT, CDR2 FQNNGV. For the CDR3, the DNA is TGTGCCAGCAGCAATGTCGCAACAAGCAGAAAGACCTATGGCTACACCTTC. Translated, it gives CASSNVATSRKTYGYTF.

Points on this clonotype: A much more abundant neighbour one base away suggests this may be a read error. J is TRBJ2-3 and V is TRBV3-2. TRBV3-2 constitutes a pseudogene. The CDR3 loop spans 15 amino acids. The CDR3: CASSQDSAVTDTQYF. The CDR3 DNA sequence: TGTGCCAGCAGCCAAGATTCGGCAGTGACCGATACGCAGTATTTT.

This clonotype was counted ten times or more. The chain uses TRBV29-1 and TRBJ1-4; D possibly corresponds to TRBD1 (6 bases). The CDR3 is 15 amino acids. Germline V gene data show CDR1 as SQVTM and CDR2 as ANQGSEA. Trimming took off 1 base at V and 6 bases at J, with 15 bases between the two ends. This chain's CDR3 is CSVEASRGRDEKLFF. In nucleotides, the CDR3 is TGCAGCGTTGAAGCCTCCCGGGGGCGAGATGAAAAACTGTTTTTT.

As to this clonotype: A much larger clonotype is one base distant, so this may be a read error. V is TRBV4-1 and J is TRBJ2-4, with 7 bases matching TRBD2. The J call is in doubt because the DNA end fits TRBJ2-7 better. This CDR3 contains 15 residues. The germline V gene encodes CDR1 MGHRA and CDR2 YSYEKL. This chain's CDR3 is CASSHRQRGPYEQYF. CDR3 coding DNA: TGCGCCAGCAGCCACCGCCAGCGGGGACCCTACGAGCAGTACTTC.

This clonotype was counted many times. The chain has TRBV28 and TRBJ2-7; 7 bases are a match to TRBD2. The CDR3 covers 14 residues. Looked up from germline, CDR1 is MDHEN and CDR2 is SYDVKM. V dropped 3 bases and J dropped 5; count of bases not matched to a gene: 7. The CDR3 loop is CASSLTSLGDEQYF. The CDR3 DNA reads TGTGCCAGCAGTTTGACTAGCTTGGGTGACGAGCAGTACTTC.

This clonotype was found many times. This chain links TRBV24-1 with TRBJ1-5, with TRBD1 as a possible D gene (6 bases). The CDR3 spans 15 residues. Trimming stripped 5 bases from V and 0 bases from J, with 10 bases between. Per the germline V gene, CDR1 is KGHDR and CDR2 is SFDVKD. The CDR3 loop is CATSGDNYSNQPQHF. CDR3 sequence (DNA): TGTGCCACCAGTGGGGACAACTATAGCAATCAGCCCCAGCATTTT.

This chain uses TRBV3-2 with TRBJ2-7; TRBD1 is taken as the D call from the table, unchecked against the DNA. TRBV3-2 is reported as a pseudogene. This CDR3 contains 14 residues. In DNA form, the CDR3 reads TGCGCCAGCAGCCGAGGGAGCGGGGGCGGAAAGCAGTACTTC. This sequence encodes CASSRGSGGGKQYF.

V and J are TRBV24-1 and TRBJ1-1; TRBD1 agrees at 7 bases. Losses at the gene ends were 9 bases for V and 5 bases for J; bases not matched to a gene: 8. Germline-derived CDR1 and CDR2 are KGHDR and SFDVKD. CDR3 size: 13 residues. CDR3 DNA sequence: TGTGCCACCCAGGGTTCAGGGGGGACTGAAGCTTTCTTT. It is translated as CATQGSGGTEAFF.

In this sample, this clonotype turned up many times. The genes are TRBV6-1 and TRBJ1-2, with D perhaps TRBD1 (6 bases). V was cut by 7 bases and J by 3 bases, with 21 bases left in between. Germline V gives CDR1 MNHNS, CDR2 SASEGT. The CDR3 contains 16 residues. CDR3 protein: CASTNHRTAGDYGYTF. CDR3 sequence (DNA): TGTGCCAGCACCAACCACAGGACAGCTGGGGACTATGGCTACACCTTC.

This clonotype was seen many times. The J gene is TRBJ1-1, the V gene TRBV3-1; D is undetermined. The CDR3 totals 17 residues. V lost 5 bases and J lost 4, with 23 bases in between. The germline V gene has CDR1 LGHDT and CDR2 YNNKEL (reference sequence). In nucleotides, the CDR3 is TGTGCCAGCAGCGCGGTTATTCCCATTTCAATTCGCACTGAAGCTTTCTTT. This translates into CASSAVIPISIRTEAFF.

This clonotype was recorded at least ten times. The chain uses TRBV6-5 and TRBJ1-6, with TRBD1 identical over 8 bases. In germline, CDR1 is MNHEY, CDR2 SVGAGI. The CDR3 contains 16 residues. V lost 0 bases to trimming and J lost 8 bases; unmatched junction nucleotides: 6. The CDR3 DNA reads TGTGCCAGCAGTTACTCCACGCAGGGGGCGTATTCACCCCTCCACTTT. It encodes CASSYSTQGAYSPLHF.

This clonotype was recorded a few times. The genes are TRBV11-3 and TRBJ1-2; D uncertain. The CDR3 loop spans 17 amino acids. Trimming removed 5 bases at V and 4 bases at J, with 23 bases between. CDR1 and CDR2 (germline): SGHNT, YENEEA. DNA for the CDR3: TGTGCCAGCAGCAGATGCTGCGATCTCGGAAAGACCTATGGCTACACCTTC. Its protein product is CASSRCCDLGKTYGYTF.